Listed below are T cell receptor beta chains from one sample, sequenced in a study of cytomegalovirus exposure and HLA in healthy donors. Using immunoSEQ multiplex PCR, the repertoire was profiled, and TCRdb retains in-frame clones only, with some absent. The repertoire holds over 55,000 clones, with around 87% as singletons. Sequencing was performed on PBMCs. Receptors were obtained from a man aged 18 to 35 in good health and CMV-seronegative. Both conserved end residues are part of each CDR3. The D gene is left open where the match is weak. Clone size is shown for a subset of rows, as once, few, many or a class of expanded clone.

14 TRBJ1-6 TRBD1 . TRBV7-6 CATRTGGYNSPLHF TGTGCCACCCGGACAGGGGGCTATAATTCACCCCTCCACTTT
18 TRBJ1-5 TRBD1 . TRBV4-1 CASSRGGPLGTEYQPQHF TGCGCCAGCAGCCGTGGGGGGCCCTTAGGGACAGAGTATCAGCCCCAGCATTTT
12 TRBJ2-7 . once TRBV25-1 CASIGQTYEQYF TGTGCCAGTATTGGGCAGACCTACGAGCAGTACTTC
19 TRBJ2-5 TRBD2 . TRBV4-1 CASSREGVLSGALAETQYF TGCGCCAGCAGCCGGGAGGGGGTCCTTAGCGGGGCGTTGGCCGAGACCCAGTACTTC
14 TRBJ1-6 TRBD1 few TRBV29-1 CSAKTGSDNSPLHF TGCAGCGCAAAGACAGGGTCCGATAATTCACCCCTCCACTTT
15 TRBJ1-4 . . TRBV9 CASSVQGFGNEKLFF TGTGCCAGCAGCGTTCAGGGATTTGGGAATGAAAAACTGTTTTTT
14 TRBJ1-6 . . TRBV6-6 CASNDWVGNSPLHF TGTGCCAGCAATGACTGGGTTGGGAATTCACCCCTCCACTTT
14 TRBJ1-5 TRBD1 . TRBV9 CASSVGQGDQPQHF TGTGCCAGCAGCGTAGGACAGGGTGATCAGCCCCAGCATTTT
15 TRBJ1-5 . . TRBV28 CASSLSTGINQPQHF TGTGCCAGCAGTTTATCCACAGGGATTAATCAGCCCCAGCATTTT
11 TRBJ2-1 TRBD1 . TRBV29-1 CSGQGTNEQFF TGCAGCGGACAGGGGACGAATGAGCAGTTCTTC
14 TRBJ2-5 . . TRBV4-1 CASAQWAGLETQYF TGCGCCAGCGCCCAGTGGGCAGGCCTAGAGACCCAGTACTTC
12 TRBJ2-2 . . TRBV30 CAWGQRTGELFF TGTGCCTGGGGACAGAGGACCGGGGAGCTGTTTTTT
15 TRBJ1-2 . . TRBV29-1 CSVEGGQGTNYGYTF TGCAGCGTTGAAGGGGGGCAGGGGACTAACTATGGCTACACCTTC
16 TRBJ2-2 TRBD2 . TRBV5-4 CASSPGLAESTGELFF TGTGCCAGCAGCCCGGGACTAGCGGAGAGCACCGGGGAGCTGTTTTTT
14 TRBJ2-7 TRBD1 . TRBV19 CASSMGDSAYEQYF TGTGCCAGTAGTATGGGGGACAGTGCCTACGAGCAGTACTTC
15 TRBJ1-5 . . TRBV28 CASSLSAGGNQPQHF TGTGCCAGCAGTTTGTCGGCAGGGGGCAATCAGCCCCAGCATTTT
14 TRBJ1-5 . once TRBV19 CASRSRQLNQPQHF TGTGCCAGTAGGTCGAGACAGCTCAATCAGCCCCAGCATTTT
15 TRBJ1-5 TRBD1 . TRBV15 CATSREGQGGQPQHF TGTGCCACCAGCAGAGAAGGACAGGGGGGTCAGCCCCAGCATTTT
14 TRBJ2-1 TRBD2 . TRBV15 CATSMGGGADEQFF TGTGCCACCAGTATGGGCGGGGGGGCGGATGAGCAGTTCTTC
14 TRBJ2-1 TRBD2 few TRBV2 CASREGTSGGALFF TGTGCCAGCAGGGAAGGGACTAGCGGGGGGGCCCTGTTCTTC
14 TRBJ1-6 . . TRBV5-4 CASIPGSEGGPLHF TGTGCCAGCATCCCAGGTTCCGAGGGTGGACCCCTCCACTTT
15 TRBJ2-7 . . TRBV6-1 CASSAGSTGLHEQYF TGTGCCAGCAGTGCCGGATCTACAGGGCTCCACGAGCAGTACTTC
16 TRBJ2-7 . . TRBV6-5 CASSYSRPRSSYEQYF TGTGCCAGCAGTTACTCTCGGCCTAGAAGCTCCTACGAGCAGTACTTC
15 TRBJ2-2 . . TRBV6-1 CANSERDGNTGELFF TGTGCCAACAGTGAAAGAGATGGGAACACCGGGGAGCTGTTTTTT
16 TRBJ1-5 . . TRBV30 CAWSLGSPRYNQPQHF TGTGCCTGGAGTTTAGGGAGCCCTCGCTATAATCAGCCCCAGCATTTT
13 TRBJ2-5 . . TRBV9 CASSGRHDETQYF TGTGCCAGCAGCGGCAGACATGATGAGACCCAGTACTTC
10 TRBJ2-3 TRBD1 . TRBV30 CAFYRGTQYF TGTGCCTTTTACAGGGGGACGCAGTATTTT
18 TRBJ1-1 TRBD1 . TRBV5-4 CASSLGMTGPIANTEAFF TGTGCCAGCAGCTTAGGTATGACAGGGCCGATAGCGAACACTGAAGCTTTCTTT
16 TRBJ1-6 TRBD1 . TRBV5-8 CASSHVMGPRGSPLHF TGTGCCAGCAGCCACGTTATGGGCCCCAGGGGGAGCCCCCTCCACTTT
14 TRBJ2-7 . . TRBV27 CASAGRGWGREQYF TGTGCCAGCGCGGGCCGGGGATGGGGTAGGGAGCAGTACTTC
13 TRBJ1-1 TRBD1 once TRBV13 CASSGRGVTEAFF TGTGCCTCCTCCGGCAGGGGGGTTACTGAAGCTTTCTTT
15 TRBJ2-1 TRBD2 . TRBV11-2 CASSLTLAGRNEQFF TGTGCCAGCAGCTTAACGCTAGCGGGGAGAAATGAGCAGTTCTTC
14 TRBJ2-3 TRBD2 few TRBV6-4 CASSELAGGDTQYF TGTGCCAGCAGTGAACTAGCGGGGGGAGATACGCAGTATTTT
13 TRBJ2-1 . . TRBV30 CAWISAPYNEQFF TGTGCCTGGATCAGCGCACCATACAATGAGCAGTTCTTC
15 TRBJ2-2 . . TRBV7-9 CASSSTNLYERELFF TGTGCCAGCAGCTCCACCAATCTCTATGAAAGGGAGCTGTTTTTT
15 TRBJ2-1 TRBD1 . TRBV25-1 CASLRTGTGADEQFF TGTGCCAGCTTAAGAACCGGGACAGGGGCCGATGAGCAGTTCTTC
17 TRBJ1-2 TRBD1 . TRBV7-8 CASSSASGTELGYGYTF TGTGCCAGCAGCTCGGCCTCCGGGACAGAACTCGGCTATGGCTACACCTTC
18 TRBJ2-3 . . TRBV4-1 CASSHALTSGLSTDTQYF TGCGCCAGCAGCCACGCCCTAACGAGCGGCCTTAGCACAGATACGCAGTATTTT
15 TRBJ1-1 . . TRBV7-2 CASSYQIVESTEAFF TGTGCCAGCAGCTACCAAATTGTGGAGAGCACTGAAGCTTTCTTT
13 TRBJ2-7 . . TRBV27 CASSYRSSYEQYF TGTGCCAGCAGTTATCGCAGCTCCTACGAGCAGTACTTC
13 TRBJ2-5 . . TRBV5-1 CASSMTGGRTQYF TGCGCCAGCAGCATGACAGGTGGGAGGACCCAGTACTTC
11 TRBJ2-7 . . TRBV6-5 CASSYSDEQYF TGTGCCAGCAGTTATTCTGACGAGCAGTACTTC
15 TRBJ2-1 TRBD2 . TRBV28 CASILPGLAMNEQFF TGTGCCAGCATACTTCCGGGACTAGCGATGAATGAGCAGTTCTTC
15 TRBJ2-7 . . TRBV9 CASSALTGVQHEQYF TGTGCCAGCAGCGCGCTGACAGGAGTTCAGCACGAGCAGTACTTC
15 TRBJ2-7 TRBD2 . TRBV6-5 CASSRSGGTSYEQYF TGTGCCAGCAGTCGGAGCGGGGGGACCTCCTACGAGCAGTACTTC
14 TRBJ2-2 . . TRBV6-5 CASSYSYQAGELFF TGTGCCAGCAGTTACTCGTACCAGGCCGGGGAGCTGTTTTTT